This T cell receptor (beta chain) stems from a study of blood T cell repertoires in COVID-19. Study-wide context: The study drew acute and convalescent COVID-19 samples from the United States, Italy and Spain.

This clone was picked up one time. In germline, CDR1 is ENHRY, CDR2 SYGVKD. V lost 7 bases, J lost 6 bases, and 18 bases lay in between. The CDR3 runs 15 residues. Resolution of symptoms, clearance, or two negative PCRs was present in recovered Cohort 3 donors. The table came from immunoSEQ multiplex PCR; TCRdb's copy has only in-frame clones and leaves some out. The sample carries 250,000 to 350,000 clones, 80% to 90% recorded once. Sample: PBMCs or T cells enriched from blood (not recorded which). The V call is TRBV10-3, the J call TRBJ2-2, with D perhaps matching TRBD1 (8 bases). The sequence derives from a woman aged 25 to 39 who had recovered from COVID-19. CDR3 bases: TGTGCCATCACGGACAGGGAGGGAAACGCCGGGGAGCTGTTTTTT. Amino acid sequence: CAITDREGNAGELFF.